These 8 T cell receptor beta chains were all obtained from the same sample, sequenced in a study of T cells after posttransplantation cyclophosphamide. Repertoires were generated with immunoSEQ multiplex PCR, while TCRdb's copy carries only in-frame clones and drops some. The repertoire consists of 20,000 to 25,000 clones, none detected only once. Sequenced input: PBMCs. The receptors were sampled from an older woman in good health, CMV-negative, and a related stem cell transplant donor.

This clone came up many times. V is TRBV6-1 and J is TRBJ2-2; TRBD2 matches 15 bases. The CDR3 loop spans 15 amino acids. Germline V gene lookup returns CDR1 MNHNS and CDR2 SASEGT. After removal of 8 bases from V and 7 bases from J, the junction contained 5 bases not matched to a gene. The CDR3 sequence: CASRTSGGANGELFF. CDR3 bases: TGTGCCAGCCGGACTAGCGGGGGGGCAAACGGGGAGCTGTTTTTT.

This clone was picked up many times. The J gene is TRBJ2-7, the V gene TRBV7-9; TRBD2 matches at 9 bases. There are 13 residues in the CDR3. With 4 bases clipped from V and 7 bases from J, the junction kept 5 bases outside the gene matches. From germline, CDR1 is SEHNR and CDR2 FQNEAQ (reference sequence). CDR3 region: CASSSAAGGEQYF. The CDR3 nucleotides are TGTGCCAGCAGCTCCGCCGCGGGGGGGGAGCAGTACTTC.

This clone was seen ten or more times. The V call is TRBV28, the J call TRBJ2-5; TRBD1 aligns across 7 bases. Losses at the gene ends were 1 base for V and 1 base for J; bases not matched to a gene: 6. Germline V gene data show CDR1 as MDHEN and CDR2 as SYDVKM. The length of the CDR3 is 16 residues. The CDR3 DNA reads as TGTGCCAGCAGTTTATCCGACAGGGAGCTCCAAGAGACCCAGTACTTC. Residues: CASSLSDRELQETQYF.

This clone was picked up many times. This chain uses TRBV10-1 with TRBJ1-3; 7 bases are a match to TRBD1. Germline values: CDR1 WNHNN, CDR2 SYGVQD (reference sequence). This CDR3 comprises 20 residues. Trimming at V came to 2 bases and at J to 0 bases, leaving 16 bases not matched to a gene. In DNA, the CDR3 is TGCGCCAGCAGTGAGATGGCCCCAGGGGGTCCCTCTCTCTCTGGAAACACCATATATTTT. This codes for CASSEMAPGGPSLSGNTIYF.

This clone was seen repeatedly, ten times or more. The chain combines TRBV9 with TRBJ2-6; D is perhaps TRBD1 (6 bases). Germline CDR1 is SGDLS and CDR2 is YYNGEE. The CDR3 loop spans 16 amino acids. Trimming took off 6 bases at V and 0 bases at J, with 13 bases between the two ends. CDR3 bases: TGTGCCAGCACCAGAGTGGGGGCCTCTGGGGCCAACGTCCTGACTTTC. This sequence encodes CASTRVGASGANVLTF.

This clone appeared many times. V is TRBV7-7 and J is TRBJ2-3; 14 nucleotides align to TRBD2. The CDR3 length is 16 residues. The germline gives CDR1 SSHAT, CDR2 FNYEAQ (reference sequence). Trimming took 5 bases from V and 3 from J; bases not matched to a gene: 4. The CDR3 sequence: CASSRLAGGPTDTQYF. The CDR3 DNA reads TGTGCCAGCAGCCGACTAGCGGGAGGGCCGACAGATACGCAGTATTTT. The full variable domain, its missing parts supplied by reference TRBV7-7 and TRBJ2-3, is GAGVSQSPRYKVTKRGQDVTLRCDPISSHATLYWYQQALGQGPEFLTYFNYEAQPDKSGLPSDRFSAERPEGSISTLTIQRTEQRDSAMYRCASSRLAGGPTDTQYFGPGTRLTVL.

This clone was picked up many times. The CDR3 region is CASSLGGQGYNEQFF. CDR3 coding DNA: TGTGCCAGCAGCTTAGGCGGCCAGGGATACAATGAGCAGTTCTTC. The rearrangement uses TRBV7-2 and TRBJ2-1; a possible D gene is TRBD1 (5 bases). V was shortened by 1 base and J by 4 bases, with 11 bases between the two germline ends. This CDR3 has 15 amino acids. Per the germline V gene, CDR1 is SGHTA and CDR2 is FQGNSA.

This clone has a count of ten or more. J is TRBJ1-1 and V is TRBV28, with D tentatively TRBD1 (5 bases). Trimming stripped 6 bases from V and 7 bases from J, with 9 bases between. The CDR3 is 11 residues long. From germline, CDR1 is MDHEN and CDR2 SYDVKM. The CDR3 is CASRLDSEAFF. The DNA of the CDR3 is TGTGCCAGCAGACTTGACAGTGAAGCTTTCTTT.